This entry is about one T cell receptor beta chain. The sample originates from a study of blood T cell repertoires in COVID-19. Whole-study context: COVID-19 samples, acute and convalescent, were from the United States, Italy and Spain.

Source study methods: Researchers report that nucleated cell counts were estimated from reference gene primer amplification. Produced via immunoSEQ multiplex PCR; TCRdb's table is partial and in-frame only. The V and J calls and clone size are taken from that table; D and trimming were inferred from the DNA. The sample holds 330,000 or so clones, approximately 88% seen once. Germline lookup yields CDR1 LGHDT and CDR2 YNNKEL (reference sequence). The CDR3 contains 18 residues. Trimming cost V 4 bases and J 2 bases; bases outside gene matches: 14. Source material: peripheral blood. This sequence was found in a man between 25 and 39 years old with COVID-19, enrolled during active disease. J is TRBJ2-3 and V is TRBV3-1 (or the pseudogene TRBV3-2), with TRBD1 matching over 8 bases. CDR3 loop: CASSLKIVGQGVTDTQYF. In DNA form, the CDR3 reads TGTGCCAGCAGCCTCAAGATTGTTGGACAGGGAGTCACAGATACGCAGTATTTT.